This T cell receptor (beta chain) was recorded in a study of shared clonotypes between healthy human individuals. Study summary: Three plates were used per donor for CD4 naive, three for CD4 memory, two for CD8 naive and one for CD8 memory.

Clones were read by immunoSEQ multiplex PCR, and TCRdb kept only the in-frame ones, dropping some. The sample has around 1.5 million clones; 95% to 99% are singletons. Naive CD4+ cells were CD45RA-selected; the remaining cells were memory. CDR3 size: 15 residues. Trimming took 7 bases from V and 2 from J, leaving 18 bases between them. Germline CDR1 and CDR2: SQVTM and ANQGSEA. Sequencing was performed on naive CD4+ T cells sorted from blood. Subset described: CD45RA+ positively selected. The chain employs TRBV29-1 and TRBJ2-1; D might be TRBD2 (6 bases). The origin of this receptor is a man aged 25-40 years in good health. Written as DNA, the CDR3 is TGCAGCGCCGAGGGGACTGCCACTGCCTACAATGAGCAGTTCTTC. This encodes CSAEGTATAYNEQFF.